Sequencing of this T cell receptor beta chain was carried out in a study of shared clonotypes between healthy human individuals. CDR1 WNHNN and CDR2 SYGVQD come from the germline V gene (reference sequence). After removal of 0 bases from V and 7 bases from J, the junction contained 6 bases not matched to a gene. The CDR3 is 15 residues long. Only in-frame clones appear in the TCRdb table, and some are missing; sequencing was by immunoSEQ multiplex PCR. The table shows some 1,400,000 clones, with approximately 96% occurring only once. Sequencing was carried out using naive CD4+ T cells sorted from blood. Stated subset: CD45RA+ positively selected. The sequence derives from a man aged 30-40 years in good health. J is TRBJ2-1 and V is TRBV10-1, with 7 positions matching TRBD2. CDR3 sequence: CASSESGGPRNEQFF. CDR3 bases: TGCGCCAGCAGTGAGTCGGGAGGGCCGCGGAATGAGCAGTTCTTC.